These T cell receptor beta chains were read from a single sample in a study of T cell repertoires in cytomegalovirus infection. TCRdb redid the calling of the reads with MiXCR, one entry per CDR3 protein. The data show 250,000 to 300,000 distinct CDR3 sequences, under 30% seen once. Source material: PBMCs. The receptors here all came from a human donor in good health (CMV status not recorded). Some clones in this sample may be carry-over from other donors' samples. The CDR3 runs from the conserved cysteine through the conserved F or W.

V gene: TRBV10-3; CDR3 protein: CAIASSGNTIYF
V gene: TRBV28; CDR3 protein: CASSLFSREAFF
V gene: TRBV20-1; CDR3 protein: CSSGGGPYNEQFF
V gene: TRBV7-3; CDR3 protein: CASSLTGLDEQYF
V gene: TRBV7-2; CDR3 protein: CASSLRPTGGGNTIYF
V gene: TRBV5-6; CDR3 protein: CASTKTSGGVPGELFF
V gene: TRBV7-2; CDR3 protein: CASSWTGSNQPQHF
V gene: TRBV7-2; CDR3 protein: CASSSPPPRGGYGYTF
V gene: TRBV11-2; CDR3 protein: CASSLRDLGEQYF
V gene: TRBV28; CDR3 protein: CASSFSGNSNQPQHF
V gene: TRBV6-2/TRBV6-3; CDR3 protein: CASSYSYQGYLETQYF
V gene: TRBV5-8; CDR3 protein: CASSPLGNQETQYF
V gene: TRBV4-3; CDR3 protein: CASSQEVNRANEQFF
V gene: TRBV28; CDR3 protein: CASSLHRANTGELFF
V gene: TRBV4-1; CDR3 protein: CASSQGGLVRDEQYF
V gene: TRBV15; CDR3 protein: CATSSRLAGVNEQYF
V gene: TRBV27; CDR3 protein: CASSKGGRSYEQYF
V gene: TRBV6-6; CDR3 protein: CATPKTRAYGYTF
V gene: TRBV4-1; CDR3 protein: CASSLTRGAEDTQYF
V gene: TRBV15; CDR3 protein: CATGGGALNTEAFF
V gene: TRBV20-1; CDR3 protein: CSAKSPGGGRADTQYF
V gene: TRBV28; CDR3 protein: CASNKGLAGLAKNIQYF
V gene: TRBV2; CDR3 protein: CASSSTGGQGSLYGYTF
V gene: TRBV19; CDR3 protein: CASRRDANTGELFF
V gene: TRBV6-5; CDR3 protein: CASSYLAGGNTEAFF
V gene: TRBV7-8; CDR3 protein: CASRGLAGPADEQFF
V gene: TRBV25-1; CDR3 protein: CASTARGGDTQYF
V gene: TRBV7-2; CDR3 protein: CASSLILDTQYF
V gene: TRBV18; CDR3 protein: CASSGQSNSPLHF
V gene: TRBV28; CDR3 protein: CASSPGRDYGYTF
V gene: TRBV28; CDR3 protein: CASSAAGRQETQYF
V gene: TRBV9; CDR3 protein: CASSVGADTQYF
V gene: TRBV12-3/TRBV12-4; CDR3 protein: CASSLSRDSYEQYF
V gene: TRBV5-4; CDR3 protein: CASSYVTGRGTEAFF
V gene: TRBV24-1; CDR3 protein: CATSDRTVGANVLTF
V gene: TRBV20-1; CDR3 protein: CSARRTSGDYNEQFF
V gene: TRBV28; CDR3 protein: CASITGTGGSEQYF